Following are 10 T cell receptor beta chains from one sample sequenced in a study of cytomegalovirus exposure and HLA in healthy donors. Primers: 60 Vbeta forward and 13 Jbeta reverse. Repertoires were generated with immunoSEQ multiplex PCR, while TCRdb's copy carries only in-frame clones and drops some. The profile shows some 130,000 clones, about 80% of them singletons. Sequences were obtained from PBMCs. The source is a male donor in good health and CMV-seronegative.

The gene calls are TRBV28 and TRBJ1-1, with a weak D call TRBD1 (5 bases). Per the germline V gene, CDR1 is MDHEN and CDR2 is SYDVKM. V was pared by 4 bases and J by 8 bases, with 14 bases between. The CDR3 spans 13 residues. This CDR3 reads CASSWVSGKEAFF. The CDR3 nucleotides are TGTGCCAGCAGTTGGGTTTCAGGGAAGGAAGCTTTCTTT.

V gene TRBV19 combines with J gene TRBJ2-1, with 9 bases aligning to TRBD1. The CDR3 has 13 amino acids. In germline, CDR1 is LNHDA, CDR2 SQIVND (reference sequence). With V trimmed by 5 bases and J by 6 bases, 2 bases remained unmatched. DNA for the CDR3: TGTGCCAGTAGTCGGGACAGGGTCAATGAGCAGTTCTTC. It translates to CASSRDRVNEQFF.

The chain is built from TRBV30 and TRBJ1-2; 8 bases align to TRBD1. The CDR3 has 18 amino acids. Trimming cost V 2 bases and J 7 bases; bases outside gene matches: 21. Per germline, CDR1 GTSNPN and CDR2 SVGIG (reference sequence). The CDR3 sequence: CAWSLPQHGQGKLGGYTF. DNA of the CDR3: TGTGCCTGGAGTCTACCCCAACACGGACAGGGAAAATTGGGTGGCTACACCTTC.

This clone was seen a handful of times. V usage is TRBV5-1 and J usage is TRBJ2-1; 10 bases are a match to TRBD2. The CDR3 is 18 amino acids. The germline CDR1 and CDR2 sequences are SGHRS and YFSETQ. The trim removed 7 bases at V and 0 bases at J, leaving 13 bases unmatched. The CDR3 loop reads CASQMVHLAGGSYNEQFF. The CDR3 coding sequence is TGCGCCAGCCAGATGGTTCATTTAGCGGGAGGCTCCTACAATGAGCAGTTCTTC.

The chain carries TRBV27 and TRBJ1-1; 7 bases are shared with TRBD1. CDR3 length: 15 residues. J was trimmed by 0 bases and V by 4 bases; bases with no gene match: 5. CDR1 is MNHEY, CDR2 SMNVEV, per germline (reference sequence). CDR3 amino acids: CASSWDSGMNTEAFF. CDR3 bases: TGTGCCAGCAGTTGGGACAGTGGTATGAACACTGAAGCTTTCTTT.

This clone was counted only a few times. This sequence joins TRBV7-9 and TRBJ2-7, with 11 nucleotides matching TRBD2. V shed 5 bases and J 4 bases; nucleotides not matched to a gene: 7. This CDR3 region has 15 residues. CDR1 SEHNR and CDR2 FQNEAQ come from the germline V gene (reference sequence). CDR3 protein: CASSLLAGGSYEQYF. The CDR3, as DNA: TGTGCCAGCAGCCTTCTAGCGGGAGGATCTTACGAGCAGTACTTC.

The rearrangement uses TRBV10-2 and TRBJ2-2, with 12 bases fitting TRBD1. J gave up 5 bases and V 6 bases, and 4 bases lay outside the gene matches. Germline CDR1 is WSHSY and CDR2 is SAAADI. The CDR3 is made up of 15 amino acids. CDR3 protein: CASSRDRGLTGELFF. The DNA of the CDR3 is TGCGCCAGCAGCCGGGACAGGGGGCTTACCGGGGAGCTGTTTTTT.

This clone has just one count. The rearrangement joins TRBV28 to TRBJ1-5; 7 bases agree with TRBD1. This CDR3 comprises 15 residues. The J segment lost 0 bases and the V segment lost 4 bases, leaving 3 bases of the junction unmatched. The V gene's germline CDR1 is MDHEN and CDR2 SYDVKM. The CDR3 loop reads CASSSTGDSNQPQHF. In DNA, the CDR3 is TGTGCCAGCAGTTCTACAGGGGATAGCAATCAGCCCCAGCATTTT.

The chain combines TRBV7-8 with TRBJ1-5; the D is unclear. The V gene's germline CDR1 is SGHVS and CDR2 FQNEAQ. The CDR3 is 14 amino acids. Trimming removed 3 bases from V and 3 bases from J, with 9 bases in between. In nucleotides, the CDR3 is TGTGCCAGCAGCTTTTCAGGTCACAATCAGCCCCAGCATTTT. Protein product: CASSFSGHNQPQHF.

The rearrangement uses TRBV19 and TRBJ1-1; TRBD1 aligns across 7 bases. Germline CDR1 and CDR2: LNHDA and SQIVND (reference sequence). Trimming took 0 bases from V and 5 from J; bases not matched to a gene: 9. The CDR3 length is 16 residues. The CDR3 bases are TGTGCCAGTAGTATAGAACACACAGGGGTTGGAACTGAAGCTTTCTTT. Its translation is CASSIEHTGVGTEAFF.